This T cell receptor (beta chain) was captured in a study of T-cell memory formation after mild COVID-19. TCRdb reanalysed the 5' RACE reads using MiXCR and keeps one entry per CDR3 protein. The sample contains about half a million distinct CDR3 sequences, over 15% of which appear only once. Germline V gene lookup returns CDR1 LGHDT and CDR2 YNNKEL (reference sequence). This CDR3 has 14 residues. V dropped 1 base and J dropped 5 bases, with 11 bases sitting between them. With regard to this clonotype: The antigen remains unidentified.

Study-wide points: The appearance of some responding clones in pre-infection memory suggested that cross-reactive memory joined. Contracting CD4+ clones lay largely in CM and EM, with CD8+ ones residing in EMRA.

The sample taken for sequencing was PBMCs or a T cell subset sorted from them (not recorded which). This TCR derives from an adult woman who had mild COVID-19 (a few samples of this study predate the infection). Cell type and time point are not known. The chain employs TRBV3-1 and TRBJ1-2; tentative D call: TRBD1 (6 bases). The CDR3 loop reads CASSQVGGAYGYTF. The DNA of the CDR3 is TGTGCCAGCAGCCAAGTTGGGGGGGCGTATGGCTACACCTTC.